These T cell receptor beta chains were read from a single sample in a study of blood T cell repertoires in COVID-19. Libraries were prepared by immunoSEQ multiplex PCR; TCRdb keeps only in-frame clonotypes and omits some of them. The table records approximately 200,000 clones, 80% to 90% of them present only once. The sequencing sample was made of peripheral blood. The receptor source for this set is a young man with active or convalescent COVID-19. Both conserved end residues are part of each CDR3. The order of the fields is V gene, clone size, D gene, J gene, CDR3 protein, CDR3 DNA. D genes are given only for firm matches. Clone size is shown for a subset of rows, as once, few, many or a class of expanded clone.

TRBV7-8,-,TRBD2,TRBJ2-1,CASSASGGTYNEQFF,TGTGCCAGCAGCGCAAGCGGGGGGACCTACAATGAGCAGTTCTTC
TRBV19,-,-,TRBJ2-7,CASSIGSMTSYEQYF,TGTGCCAGTAGTATCGGGTCAATGACTTCCTACGAGCAGTACTTC
TRBV28,-,TRBD2,TRBJ2-1,CASRPTGGRGYNEQFF,TGTGCCAGCAGACCTACTGGCGGGAGGGGGTACAATGAGCAGTTCTTC
TRBV6-5,-,-,TRBJ2-7,CASTQRAISYEQYF,TGTGCCAGCACTCAAAGAGCGATCTCCTACGAGCAGTACTTC
TRBV7-2,-,TRBD2,TRBJ2-5,CASRQTGGAETQYF,TGTGCCAGCAGACAAACGGGGGGGGCGGAGACCCAGTACTTC
TRBV29-1,-,-,TRBJ1-1,CSVDGGSNEAFF,TGCAGCGTTGACGGGGGGTCGAATGAAGCTTTCTTT
TRBV3-1/TRBV3-2,few,-,TRBJ2-1,CASSQVGSNEQFF,TGTGCCAGCAGCCAAGTAGGGAGCAATGAGCAGTTCTTC
TRBV6-2/TRBV6-3,-,TRBD2,TRBJ2-3,CASSVTAGGPDTQYF,TGTGCCAGCAGCGTTACGGCGGGAGGGCCGGATACGCAGTATTTT
TRBV13,few,TRBD2,TRBJ2-1,CASSSGLAGTNEQFF,TGTGCCAGCAGCTCGGGACTAGCGGGAACCAATGAGCAGTTCTTC
TRBV15,once,-,TRBJ2-7,CATSRGRGSYEQYF,TGTGCCACCAGCAGAGGTAGAGGGTCCTACGAGCAGTACTTC
TRBV18,once,TRBD1,TRBJ2-1,CASSPAGTGVGNEQFF,TGTGCCAGCTCCCCAGCCGGGACAGGGGTGGGCAATGAGCAGTTCTTC